This T cell receptor beta chain was recovered during a study of blood T cell repertoires in COVID-19. Turning to the study itself: COVID-19 samples collected from the United States, Italy and Spain covered acute and convalescent phases. T cells, B-cell-depleted T cells, or PBMCs provided the cDNA or gDNA that served as material.

Assay used: immunoSEQ multiplex PCR; TCRdb lists only in-frame clones, some missing. Of 150,000 to 200,000 clones listed, about 80% are singletons. Trimming took off 5 bases at V and 4 bases at J, with 14 bases between the two ends. CDR3 length: 14 residues. Germline CDR1 and CDR2: LGHDT and YNNKEL (reference sequence). The chain employs TRBV3-1 (or the pseudogene TRBV3-2) and TRBJ1-1; D unresolved. The source of this sequence is a woman older than 75 with acute or convalescent COVID-19. The sample comprised peripheral blood. For the CDR3, the DNA is TGTGCCAGCAGCAACAGTCCGCAGTTCACTGAAGCTTTCTTT. Translated: CASSNSPQFTEAFF.